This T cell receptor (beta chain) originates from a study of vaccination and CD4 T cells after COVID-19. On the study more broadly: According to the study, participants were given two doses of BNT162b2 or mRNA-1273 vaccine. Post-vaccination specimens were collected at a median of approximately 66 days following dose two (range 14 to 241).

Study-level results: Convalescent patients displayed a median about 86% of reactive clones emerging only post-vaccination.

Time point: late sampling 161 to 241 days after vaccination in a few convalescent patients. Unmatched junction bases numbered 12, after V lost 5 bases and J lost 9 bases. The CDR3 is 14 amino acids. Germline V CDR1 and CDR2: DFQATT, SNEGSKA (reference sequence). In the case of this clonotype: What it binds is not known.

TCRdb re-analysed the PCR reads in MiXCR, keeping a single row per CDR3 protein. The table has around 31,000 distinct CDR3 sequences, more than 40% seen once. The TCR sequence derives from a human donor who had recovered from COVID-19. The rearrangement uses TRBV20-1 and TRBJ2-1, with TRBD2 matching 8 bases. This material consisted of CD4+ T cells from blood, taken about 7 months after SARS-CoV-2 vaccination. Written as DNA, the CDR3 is TGCAGTGCTCGTAGCGGGACTGACTCGGGTGAGCAGTTCTTC. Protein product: CSARSGTDSGEQFF.